This TCR beta chain came from a study of blood T cell repertoires in COVID-19. Study-wide background: Whether acute or convalescent, the COVID-19 samples came from the United States, Italy and Spain. In each case, the material was cDNA or gDNA derived from T cells, B-cell-depleted T cells, or PBMCs.

Original processing methods: Reference gene primer amplification gave estimated nucleated cell counts. Using immunoSEQ multiplex PCR, the repertoire was profiled, and TCRdb retains in-frame clones only, with some absent. V and J calls and clone size follow that table, whereas D and trimming were derived from the DNA. The sample consists of hundreds of thousands of clones, around 84% of them appearing once. V was trimmed by 1 base and J by 2 bases, leaving 15 bases between them. The germline V gene has CDR1 SGHNT and CDR2 YENEEA. CDR3 length: 16 amino acids. The genes are TRBV11-3 and TRBJ2-7, with D maybe TRBD2 (7 bases). The sequenced material came from peripheral blood. The receptor was derived from a human donor in a cohort sampled during active COVID-19. The CDR3 is CASSLASGEGTYEQYF. The CDR3 DNA is TGTGCCAGCAGCTTAGCATCAGGGGAGGGGACCTACGAGCAGTACTTC.